The entry that follows covers one T cell receptor beta chain sequence. This specimen belongs to a study of control samples from healthy donors and cancer patients. CDR1 is SEHNR and CDR2 is FQNEAQ in the germline V gene (reference sequence). The CDR3 has 13 residues. V lost 6 bases, J lost 3 bases, and 11 bases lay in between. Assay used: immunoSEQ multiplex PCR; TCRdb lists only in-frame clones, some missing. The profile covers more than 95,000 clones, with around nine tenths appearing a single time and over 15% taken by the ten largest. The V gene is TRBV7-9, the J gene TRBJ1-2; D unresolved. The sequence was obtained from a man aged 60 to 75 with lung cancer. Sequencing was carried out using PBMCs. Written as DNA, the CDR3 is TGTGCCAGCAGTCCTGAGTTATACTATGGCTACACCTTC. This translates into CASSPELYYGYTF. Full variable domain (missing parts from reference TRBV7-9 and TRBJ1-2): DTGVSQNPRHKITKRGQNVTFRCDPISEHNRLYWYRQTLGQGPEFLTYFQNEAQLEKSRLLSDRFSAERPKGSFSTLEIQRTEQGDSAMYLCASSPELYYGYTFGSGTRLTVV.